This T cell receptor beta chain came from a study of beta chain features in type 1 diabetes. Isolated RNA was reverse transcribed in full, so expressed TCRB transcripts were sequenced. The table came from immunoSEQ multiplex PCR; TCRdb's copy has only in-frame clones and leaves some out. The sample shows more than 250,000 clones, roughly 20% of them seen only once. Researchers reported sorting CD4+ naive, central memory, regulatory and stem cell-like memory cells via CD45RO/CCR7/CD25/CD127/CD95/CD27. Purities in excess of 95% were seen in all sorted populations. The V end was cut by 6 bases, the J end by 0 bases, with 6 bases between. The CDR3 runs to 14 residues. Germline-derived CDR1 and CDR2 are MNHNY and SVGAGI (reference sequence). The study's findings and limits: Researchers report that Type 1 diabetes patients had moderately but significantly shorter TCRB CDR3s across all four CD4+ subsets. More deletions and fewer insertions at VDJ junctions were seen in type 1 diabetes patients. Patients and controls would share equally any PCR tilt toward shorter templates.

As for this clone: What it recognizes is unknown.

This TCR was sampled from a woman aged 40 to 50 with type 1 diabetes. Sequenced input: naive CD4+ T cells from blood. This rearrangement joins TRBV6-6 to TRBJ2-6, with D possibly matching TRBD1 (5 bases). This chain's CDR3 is CASRGRSGANVLTF. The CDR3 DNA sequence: TGTGCCAGCAGGGGGCGCTCTGGGGCCAACGTCCTGACTTTC.